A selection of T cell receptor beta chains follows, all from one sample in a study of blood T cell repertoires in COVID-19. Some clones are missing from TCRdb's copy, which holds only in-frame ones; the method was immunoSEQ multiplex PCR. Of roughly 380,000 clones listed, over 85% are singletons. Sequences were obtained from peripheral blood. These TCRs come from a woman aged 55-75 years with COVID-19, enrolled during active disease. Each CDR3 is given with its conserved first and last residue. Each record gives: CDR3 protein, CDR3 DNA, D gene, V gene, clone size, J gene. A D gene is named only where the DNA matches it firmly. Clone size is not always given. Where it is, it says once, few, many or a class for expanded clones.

CDR3: CASSLGGTGGRGQETQYF
DNA: TGTGCCAGCAGCTTAGGCGGTACAGGGGGCCGCGGGCAAGAGACCCAGTACTTC
D: TRBD1
V: TRBV7-2
size: once
J: TRBJ2-5

CDR3: CASSARKGEDTQYF
DNA: TGTGCCAGCAGTGCGCGAAAGGGGGAAGATACGCAGTATTTT
D: NA
V: TRBV5-4
size: NA
J: TRBJ2-3

CDR3: CASRLGQFYGYTF
DNA: TGTGCCAGCAGACTCGGACAGTTCTATGGCTACACCTTC
D: NA
V: TRBV12-3/TRBV12-4
size: few
J: TRBJ1-2

CDR3: CASSFQGGTNYGYTF
DNA: TGTGCCAGCAGTTTCCAGGGGGGTACTAACTATGGCTACACCTTC
D: TRBD1
V: TRBV27
size: NA
J: TRBJ1-2

CDR3: CASSQRQQNYGYTF
DNA: TGTGCCAGCAGCCAGAGGCAGCAGAACTATGGCTACACCTTC
D: NA
V: TRBV7-9
size: NA
J: TRBJ1-2

CDR3: CASGKGTGGPWGPWNTEAFF
DNA: TGCGCCAGCGGGAAGGGGACAGGGGGCCCCTGGGGACCGTGGAACACTGAAGCTTTCTTT
D: TRBD1
V: TRBV5-1
size: NA
J: TRBJ1-1

CDR3: CASSHYGEATNEKLFF
DNA: TGTGCCAGCAGCCACTACGGGGAGGCAACTAATGAAAAACTGTTTTTT
D: NA
V: TRBV7-9
size: NA
J: TRBJ1-4

CDR3: CASSPDSTGNTIYF
DNA: TGTGCCAGCTCACCAGACAGTACTGGAAACACCATATATTTT
D: NA
V: TRBV18
size: NA
J: TRBJ1-3

CDR3: CASSSPVRGLRAPLHF
DNA: TGTGCCAGCAGCTCCCCCGTAAGGGGTCTTCGGGCACCCCTCCACTTT
D: NA
V: TRBV28
size: NA
J: TRBJ1-6

CDR3: CASSPVRDEQYF
DNA: TGTGCCAGCTCACCAGTTCGGGACGAGCAGTACTTC
D: NA
V: TRBV18
size: NA
J: TRBJ2-7

CDR3: CASAGDSRSYEQYF
DNA: TGTGCTAGTGCCGGGGACAGTCGCTCCTACGAGCAGTACTTC
D: TRBD1
V: TRBV12-5
size: NA
J: TRBJ2-7

CDR3: CASSFRAAATEAFF
DNA: TGTGCCAGCAGCTTCAGGGCCGCTGCCACTGAAGCTTTCTTT
D: NA
V: TRBV13
size: NA
J: TRBJ1-1

CDR3: CSGGMREETQYF
DNA: TGCAGCGGGGGGATGAGGGAAGAGACCCAGTACTTC
D: NA
V: TRBV29-1
size: once
J: TRBJ2-5

CDR3: CASSLEPVYSNQPQHF
DNA: TGCGCCAGCAGCTTGGAGCCGGTTTATAGCAATCAGCCCCAGCATTTT
D: NA
V: TRBV5-1
size: NA
J: TRBJ1-5

CDR3: CASSYSKTDYTDTQYF
DNA: TGTGCCAGCAGTTACTCGAAAACGGACTACACAGATACGCAGTATTTT
D: NA
V: TRBV6-2/TRBV6-3
size: NA
J: TRBJ2-3

CDR3: CASSPSRDSYGYTF
DNA: TGCGCCAGCAGCCCCAGTCGGGATTCTTATGGCTACACCTTC
D: NA
V: TRBV5-1
size: NA
J: TRBJ1-2

CDR3: CASSLGFLGNSPLHF
DNA: TGTGCCAGCAGTTTAGGGTTCCTGGGCAATTCACCCCTCCACTTT
D: NA
V: TRBV28
size: NA
J: TRBJ1-6

CDR3: CASSQDRLAGGLTDTQYF
DNA: TGTGCCAGCAGCCAAGATCGGCTAGCGGGGGGCCTGACAGATACGCAGTATTTT
D: TRBD2
V: TRBV3-1/TRBV3-2
size: NA
J: TRBJ2-3

CDR3: CASTTQGSSYEQYF
DNA: TGTGCCAGCACCACCCAGGGGAGCTCCTACGAGCAGTACTTC
D: NA
V: TRBV2
size: NA
J: TRBJ2-7

CDR3: CAWNRGLRNTEAFF
DNA: TGTGCCTGGAACAGGGGGCTCAGGAACACTGAAGCTTTCTTT
D: TRBD1
V: TRBV30
size: once
J: TRBJ1-1

CDR3: CASSEGTSLFADTQYF
DNA: TGTGCCAGCAGTGAGGGGACTTCCCTCTTCGCGGATACGCAGTATTTT
D: NA
V: TRBV2
size: NA
J: TRBJ2-3

CDR3: CASSLTEGAEQYF
DNA: TGTGCCAGCAGCCTCACCGAGGGGGCAGAGCAGTACTTC
D: TRBD1
V: TRBV3-1/TRBV3-2
size: NA
J: TRBJ2-7

CDR3: CASSQGQRSSYNEQFF
DNA: TGTGCCAGCAGCCAGGGACAGAGGAGCTCCTACAATGAGCAGTTCTTC
D: TRBD1
V: TRBV14
size: NA
J: TRBJ2-1

CDR3: CASSTDRENTEAFF
DNA: TGTGCCAGCAGTACTGACAGGGAGAACACTGAAGCTTTCTTT
D: TRBD1
V: TRBV6-5
size: once
J: TRBJ1-1

CDR3: CASSPVGGASYNEQFF
DNA: TGTGCCAGCAGCCCCGTCGGCGGGGCCTCCTACAATGAGCAGTTCTTC
D: NA
V: TRBV7-3
size: NA
J: TRBJ2-1

CDR3: CASSDHRGGRGSNEKLFF
DNA: TGTGCCAGTTCCGACCACAGGGGCGGCCGGGGCTCAAATGAAAAACTGTTTTTT
D: TRBD1
V: TRBV19
size: NA
J: TRBJ1-4

CDR3: CASSDRGDSPLHF
DNA: TGTGCCAGCAGTGACAGGGGTGATTCACCCCTCCACTTT
D: NA
V: TRBV2
size: NA
J: TRBJ1-6

CDR3: CASSGPGQGTYGYTF
DNA: TGTGCCAGCAGTGGACCGGGACAGGGAACCTATGGCTACACCTTC
D: TRBD1
V: TRBV2
size: NA
J: TRBJ1-2

CDR3: CASSPLGPTGEGANYGYTF
DNA: TGTGCCAGCTCACCACTGGGTCCTACAGGGGAAGGGGCTAACTATGGCTACACCTTC
D: TRBD1
V: TRBV18
size: NA
J: TRBJ1-2

CDR3: CASSQDGGAGYTF
DNA: TGTGCCAGCAGCCAAGATGGAGGGGCTGGCTACACCTTC
D: NA
V: TRBV3-1/TRBV3-2
size: once
J: TRBJ1-2

CDR3: CATSDWGGQSPETQYF
DNA: TGTGCCACCAGTGACTGGGGGGGGCAGTCCCCTGAGACCCAGTACTTC
D: NA
V: TRBV24-1
size: NA
J: TRBJ2-5

CDR3: CASSPAGAGMGEKLFF
DNA: TGTGCCAGCAGCCCCGCGGGGGCAGGTATGGGTGAAAAACTGTTTTTT
D: NA
V: TRBV3-1/TRBV3-2
size: NA
J: TRBJ1-4

CDR3: CASFSDREGQPQHF
DNA: TGTGCCAGCTTTTCCGACAGGGAAGGTCAGCCCCAGCATTTT
D: TRBD1
V: TRBV6-5
size: few
J: TRBJ1-5

CDR3: CASSQAILAGGPGLDTQYF
DNA: TGTGCCAGCAGCCAAGCGATCCTAGCGGGGGGGCCTGGATTAGATACGCAGTATTTT
D: TRBD2
V: TRBV3-1/TRBV3-2
size: NA
J: TRBJ2-3

CDR3: CASRAGPGYGYTF
DNA: TGTGCCAGCAGGGCGGGCCCGGGATATGGCTACACCTTC
D: NA
V: TRBV6-5
size: NA
J: TRBJ1-2

CDR3: CASSLLTVSNQPQHF
DNA: TGTGCCAGCAGCTTGCTGACAGTGAGCAATCAGCCCCAGCATTTT
D: NA
V: TRBV5-8
size: NA
J: TRBJ1-5

CDR3: CASSFRRGGDDEQFF
DNA: TGTGCCAGCAGCTTCCGACGCGGGGGCGATGATGAGCAGTTCTTC
D: NA
V: TRBV13
size: NA
J: TRBJ2-1

CDR3: CASSVGWGPSTGELFF
DNA: TGTGCCAGCAGTGTAGGGTGGGGGCCTTCGACCGGGGAGCTGTTTTTT
D: NA
V: TRBV25-1
size: NA
J: TRBJ2-2

CDR3: CASSWSGTSGGGSDTQYF
DNA: TGCGCCAGCAGCTGGTCCGGGACTAGCGGGGGAGGGTCAGATACGCAGTATTTT
D: TRBD2
V: TRBV5-1
size: NA
J: TRBJ2-3

CDR3: CASSRGTGSYYEQYF
DNA: TGTGCCAGCAGTCGTGGGACAGGGTCCTACTACGAGCAGTACTTC
D: TRBD1
V: TRBV6-5
size: NA
J: TRBJ2-7

CDR3: CASSQAGPYEQYF
DNA: TGTGCCAGCAGCCAAGCAGGCCCCTACGAGCAGTACTTC
D: NA
V: TRBV3-1/TRBV3-2
size: NA
J: TRBJ2-7

CDR3: CASSILRGQGIVNTEAFF
DNA: TGTGCCAGTAGTATCCTCCGCGGACAGGGGATCGTGAACACTGAAGCTTTCTTT
D: TRBD1
V: TRBV19
size: NA
J: TRBJ1-1

CDR3: CASSLIAGGRYNEQFF
DNA: TGTGCCAGCAGCCTGATTGCGGGGGGACGATACAATGAGCAGTTCTTC
D: TRBD2
V: TRBV7-9
size: few
J: TRBJ2-1

CDR3: CASSLRGSGNTIYF
DNA: TGTGCCAGCAGCCTTCGGGGCTCTGGAAACACCATATATTTT
D: NA
V: TRBV7-9
size: NA
J: TRBJ1-3

CDR3: CASSPGTSGTIRETQYF
DNA: TGTGCCAGCAGCCCGGGGACTAGCGGGACAATTAGGGAGACCCAGTACTTC
D: TRBD2
V: TRBV7-2
size: NA
J: TRBJ2-5

CDR3: CASSPSGEQPQHF
DNA: TGTGCCAGCTCCCCCTCGGGAGAACAGCCCCAGCATTTT
D: NA
V: TRBV18
size: NA
J: TRBJ1-5

CDR3: CASSPGWGAEAFF
DNA: TGTGCCAGCAGTCCAGGGTGGGGGGCTGAAGCTTTCTTT
D: NA
V: TRBV6-5
size: NA
J: TRBJ1-1